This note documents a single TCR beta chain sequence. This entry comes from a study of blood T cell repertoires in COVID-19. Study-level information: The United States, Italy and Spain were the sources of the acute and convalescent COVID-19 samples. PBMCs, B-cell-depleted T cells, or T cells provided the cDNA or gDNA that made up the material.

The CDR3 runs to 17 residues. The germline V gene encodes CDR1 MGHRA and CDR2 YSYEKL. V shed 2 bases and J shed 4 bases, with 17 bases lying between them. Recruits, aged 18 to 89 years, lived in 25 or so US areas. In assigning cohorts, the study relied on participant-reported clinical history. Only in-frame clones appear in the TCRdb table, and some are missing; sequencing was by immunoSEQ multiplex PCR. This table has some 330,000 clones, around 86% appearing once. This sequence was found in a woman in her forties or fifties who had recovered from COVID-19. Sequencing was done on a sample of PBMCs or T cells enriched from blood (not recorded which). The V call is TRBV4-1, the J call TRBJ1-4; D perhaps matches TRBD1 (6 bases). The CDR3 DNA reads TGCGCCAGCAGCCAACTACAGGGAAGATGGGGTAATGAAAAACTGTTTTTT. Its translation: CASSQLQGRWGNEKLFF.